Below are 15 T cell receptor beta chains sequenced from a single sample in a study of long-term antiretroviral therapy in people with HIV. Run at survey level, the immunoSEQ assay was version v3.0. The assay was immunoSEQ multiplex PCR, and TCRdb's table has in-frame clones only and misses some. The sample includes tens of thousands of clones, around 85% of them seen just once. This sample comprised unsorted PBMCs, obtained 0.8 years before starting antiretroviral therapy. These receptors were taken from a man aged 18 to 30 with HIV.

The gene calls are TRBV9 and TRBJ2-4; D is unclear. Germline lookup yields CDR1 SGDLS and CDR2 YYNGEE. The V gene lost 3 bases and the J gene lost 0 bases, with 19 bases spanning the gap. This CDR3 spans 18 amino acids. The CDR3, as DNA: TGTGCCAGCAGCGCCTCCATTTCGGAGACTCTAGCCAAAAACATTCAGTACTTC. Protein product: CASSASISETLAKNIQYF.

V is TRBV11-2 and J is TRBJ2-1; 9 nucleotides align to TRBD1. The CDR3 has 15 amino acids. With 6 bases clipped from V and 6 bases from J, the junction kept 9 bases outside the gene matches. The germline V gene encodes CDR1 SGHAT and CDR2 FQNNGV. The CDR3 DNA is TGTGCCAGCAGTCGTACCGGGACAGGGATCAATGAGCAGTTCTTC. This sequence encodes CASSRTGTGINEQFF.

This chain uses TRBV7-2 with TRBJ1-3, with D unresolved. The CDR3 covers 16 residues. With 2 bases removed from V and 0 bases from J, the gap between germline ends came to 11 bases. Germline CDR1 SGHTA, CDR2 FQGNSA. CDR3 coding DNA: TGTGCCAGCAGCTTAAAATTGGGAGGCTCTGGAAACACCATATATTTT. Amino acids: CASSLKLGGSGNTIYF.

The rearrangement joins TRBV25-1 to TRBJ1-6; D is ambiguous. Germline values: CDR1 MGHDK, CDR2 SYGVNS. The CDR3 has 14 amino acids. Trimming shortened V by 7 bases and J by 6 bases, and 13 bases separated the two germline ends. The CDR3 protein is CASTLPGSNSPLHF. The CDR3 DNA follows: TGTGCCAGCACTCTGCCGGGCTCTAATTCACCCCTCCACTTT.

The CDR3 DNA reads TGCGCCAGCAGCCAACGAGAGGGAACAGTTCATAACAATGAGCAGTTCTTC. Encoded protein: CASSQREGTVHNNEQFF. V is TRBV4-3 and J is TRBJ2-1; tentatively, D is TRBD2 (5 bases). The CDR3 has 17 residues. V lost 2 bases to trimming and J lost 5 bases, with 19 bases between them. Germline V gives CDR1 LGHNA, CDR2 YSLEER.

This rearrangement joins TRBV7-2 to TRBJ2-5; D is undetermined. The V end lost 1 base, the J end lost 1 base, and 4 bases lay between the germline ends. This CDR3 is built from 13 residues. Germline V gives CDR1 SGHTA, CDR2 FQGNSA. The CDR3 is CASSLGIQETQYF. The CDR3 region has the DNA TGTGCCAGCAGCTTAGGCATCCAAGAGACCCAGTACTTC. The variable domain in full, with the rest retrieved from reference TRBV7-2 and TRBJ2-5, is GAGVSQSPSNKVTEKGKDVELRCDPISGHTALYWYRQSLGQGLEFLIYFQGNSAPDKSGLPSDRFSAERTGGSVSTLTIQRTQQEDSAVYLCASSLGIQETQYFGPGTRLLVL.

V is TRBV27 and J is TRBJ2-3; weak D call: TRBD2 (6 bases). Trimming cost V 2 bases and J 2 bases, with 11 bases left between them. The CDR3 consists of 15 residues. Germline V gives CDR1 MNHEY, CDR2 SMNVEV (reference sequence). CDR3 residues: CASSLLGGLTDTQYF. The CDR3 region has the DNA TGTGCCAGCAGTTTACTGGGAGGCCTCACAGATACGCAGTATTTT.

J is TRBJ2-3 and V is TRBV7-9, with D unresolved. Per germline, CDR1 SEHNR and CDR2 FQNEAQ (reference sequence). V was trimmed by 1 base and J by 0 bases, leaving 2 bases between them. CDR3 length: 13 residues. CDR3 protein: CASSLVSTDTQYF. CDR3 nucleotide sequence: TGTGCCAGCAGCTTAGTTAGCACAGATACGCAGTATTTT.

The rearrangement joins TRBV15 to TRBJ1-6, with D possibly being TRBD1 (5 bases). CDR3 length equals 16 residues. Trimming took off 4 bases at V and 5 bases at J, with 15 bases between the two ends. Germline assignment: CDR1 LNHNV and CDR2 YYDKDF (reference sequence). The CDR3 sequence is CATSTAGTVHNSPLHF. The CDR3 coding sequence is TGTGCCACCAGCACTGCCGGGACGGTCCATAATTCACCCCTCCACTTT.

Details on this clone: The junction and the germline gene differ at one end; a read error may be behind it. The V and J genes are TRBV5-1 and TRBJ1-2, with 8 bases matching TRBD1. Germline V lookup: CDR1 SGHRS, CDR2 YFSETQ. The CDR3 is 17 amino acids. The chain's CDR3 is CASSLGAQGAPKYGYTF. DNA of the CDR3: TGCGCCAGCAGCTTGGGGGCGCAGGGGGCGCCTAAGTATGGCTACACCTTC.

This rearrangement joins TRBV6-5 to TRBJ1-1, with D uncertain. The germline V gene has CDR1 MNHEY and CDR2 SVGAGI. Trimming removed 5 bases at V and 0 bases at J, with 13 bases between. The CDR3 has 15 residues. This CDR3 is CASSRPSRLNTEAFF. The CDR3 DNA sequence: TGTGCCAGCAGTCGCCCATCAAGACTGAACACTGAAGCTTTCTTT.

The chain links TRBV7-2 to TRBJ2-5; D is undetermined. V lost 5 bases to trimming and J lost 1 base, with 8 bases between them. Per the germline V gene, CDR1 is SGHTA and CDR2 is FQGNSA. This CDR3 comprises 13 residues. CDR3 sequence: CASSADSQETQYF. In DNA form, the CDR3 reads TGTGCCAGCAGCGCAGACTCCCAAGAGACCCAGTACTTC.

V and J are TRBV5-5 and TRBJ1-2, with TRBD1 as a possible D gene (5 bases). CDR3 length: 15 amino acids. CDR1 is SGHKS, CDR2 YYEKEE, per germline (reference sequence). Between the trimmed V and J ends, which lost 3 bases and 5 bases, there was a span of 17 bases. This CDR3 is CASSSDTPNGYGYTF. As DNA, the CDR3 is TGTGCCAGCAGCTCGGACACCCCCAACGGGTATGGCTACACCTTC. Full variable domain (missing parts from reference TRBV5-5 and TRBJ1-2): DAGVTQSPTHLIKTRGQQVTLRCSPISGHKSVSWYQQVLGQGPQFIFQYYEKEERGRGNFPDRFSARQFPNYSSELNVNALLLGDSALYLCASSSDTPNGYGYTFGSGTRLTVV.

In its sample, this clone was seen a few times. V and J are TRBV9 and TRBJ2-7; the match to TRBD1 covers 7 bases. The CDR3 is 12 residues long. Trimming at V came to 3 bases and at J to 7 bases, leaving 4 bases not matched to a gene. Germline values: CDR1 SGDLS, CDR2 YYNGEE. This CDR3 reads CASSATGREQYF. CDR3 nucleotides: TGTGCCAGCAGCGCGACAGGGCGGGAGCAGTACTTC.

The chain joins TRBV6-6 to TRBJ2-1, with 11 bases identical to TRBD1. CDR1 is MNHNY and CDR2 is SVGAGI in the germline V gene (reference sequence). V was pared by 8 bases and J by 7 bases, with 4 bases of the junction left unmatched. This CDR3 has 13 residues. CDR3 sequence: CASRGQGGNEQFF. In DNA form, the CDR3 reads TGTGCCAGCCGGGGACAGGGGGGAAATGAGCAGTTCTTC.